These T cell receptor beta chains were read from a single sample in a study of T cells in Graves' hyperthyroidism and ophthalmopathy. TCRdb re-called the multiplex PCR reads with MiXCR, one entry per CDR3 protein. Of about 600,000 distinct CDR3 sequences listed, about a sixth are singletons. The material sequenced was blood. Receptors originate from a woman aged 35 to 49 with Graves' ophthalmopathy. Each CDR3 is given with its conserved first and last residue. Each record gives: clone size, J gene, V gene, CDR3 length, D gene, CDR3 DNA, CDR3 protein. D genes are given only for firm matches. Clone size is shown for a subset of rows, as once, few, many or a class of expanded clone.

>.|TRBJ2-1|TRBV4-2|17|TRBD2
TGTGCCAGCAGCCCGGGGCTAGCGGGAAGCTCCTACAATGAGCAGTTCTTC
CASSPGLAGSSYNEQFF
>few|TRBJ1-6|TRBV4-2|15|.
TGTGCCAGCAGCCAACCCCAAACACCGGATTCACCCCTCCACTTT
CASSQPQTPDSPLHF
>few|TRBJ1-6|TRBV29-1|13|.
TGCAGCGCACGCTATGAGAGAAATTCACCCCTCCACTTT
CSARYERNSPLHF
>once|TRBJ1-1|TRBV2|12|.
TGTGCCAGCAGCGACGCGGACACTGAAGCTTTCTTT
CASSDADTEAFF
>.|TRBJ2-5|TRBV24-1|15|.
TGTGCCACCAGTGATCCCCGGAACAGGCAAGAGACCCAGTACTTC
CATSDPRNRQETQYF
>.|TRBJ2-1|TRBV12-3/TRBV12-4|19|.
TGTGCCAGCAGTCCCTATGCGGGGAATCGAGACCTGCACTACAATGAGCAGTTCTTC
CASSPYAGNRDLHYNEQFF
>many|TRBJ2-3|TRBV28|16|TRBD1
TGTGCCAGCAGTGCCCCCGGGACAGGGGGTGGGGATACGCAGTATTTT
CASSAPGTGGGDTQYF
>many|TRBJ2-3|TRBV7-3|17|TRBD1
TGTGCCAGCAGCTTAAACGGACCGGGACAGGGTACAGATACGCAGTATTTT
CASSLNGPGQGTDTQYF
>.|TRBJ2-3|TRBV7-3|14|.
TGTGCCAGCAGCGTCCAGGGGGGCACAGATACGCGGTATTTT
CASSVQGGTDTRYF
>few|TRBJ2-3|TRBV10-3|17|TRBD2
TGTGCCACCCGCTCTGGGGGACTAGCGGGAGCCACAGATACGCAGTATTTT
CATRSGGLAGATDTQYF
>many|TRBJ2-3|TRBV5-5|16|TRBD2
TGTGCCAGCAGCTTGATTAGCGGGGGGGCGAGAGATACGCAGTATTTT
CASSLISGGARDTQYF
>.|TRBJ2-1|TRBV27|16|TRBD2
TGTGCCAGCAGTCTTATTAGCGGGGGGGGGTCCGATGAGCAGTTCTTC
CASSLISGGGSDEQFF
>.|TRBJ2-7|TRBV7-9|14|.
TGTGCCAGCAGTTCCACGACTAGATCCTACGAGCAGTACTTC
CASSSTTRSYEQYF
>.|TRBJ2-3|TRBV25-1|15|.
TGTGCCAACAGTGACCCTGGGACTGGCACAGATACGCAGTATTTT
CANSDPGTGTDTQYF